This entry concerns a single T cell receptor beta chain. There is no known antigen for this receptor. Per-base quality was not reported, and no clone a single base away is much larger than it. This entry comes from a study of shared clonotypes between healthy human individuals (dated by TCRdb to the early 2020s). General notes on the study: Three men and two women, aged 18 to 49 years, made up the cohort. The study deeply sequenced blood TCR repertoires of about 5 healthy adults to estimate repertoire size and the extent of clonotype sharing between individuals. Different laboratories and diverse techniques were used to prepare libraries and sequence TCR repertoires, to increase sequencing depth and limit assay-specific biases. Each donor's leukapheresis produced roughly between about 0.9 and 9.5 billion PBMCs. The full study reports these points: Sampling was restricted to blood, and TCR repertoires in tissue are likely to differ from TCR repertoires in blood. The genetic and exposure-history diversity represented was limited by the small number of donors. Pairwise subsampling led to the expectation that sequencing depth would affect the degree of clonotype sharing among donors.

Using the deep immunoSEQ assay, multiplex PCR amplified TCR CDR3 regions from genomic DNA. Extracted genomic DNA from each cell subset was distributed evenly across all wells of several immunoSEQ 96-well plates, and each plate was treated as a replicate. For unsorted PBMC, each replicate PCR was loaded with 300 ng genomic DNA, equivalent to 25,000 to 35,000 T cell genomes. Unsorted PBMC genomic DNA was sequenced across ten immunoSEQ deep assay plates. The purified libraries were quantified using a Qubit 3.0 fluorometer, sized with a Bioanalyzer 2100, and then quantified again using the KAPA Library Quantification kit. Each immunoSEQ 96-well plate was sequenced on its own single-read 150-cycle Illumina NextSeq 550 flow cell. Regarding the original processing steps: Because the immunoSEQ output held only junctional sequences and lacked quality scores, the filtering could not match the filtering applied to full-length reads. Sequences were annotated with PyIR, a Python wrapper for IgBLAST v1.9, and V/J genes and CDR3 were assigned using IMGT germline references. Any read was removed if the V/J assignment was weak (E-value above 1e-6), the CDR3 was missing, or the read contained stop codons, out-of-frame junctions, or ambiguous translated residues. A V3J clonotype was defined by an identical inferred V gene, J gene, and CDR3 amino acid sequence. Percentage overlap between repertoires was computed as shared unique clonotypes divided by the size of the smaller repertoire. Repertoire richness was assessed with RTK rarefaction, the Chao1 estimator, and Recon v2.1 estimates of unobserved clonotypes. TCRdb's version of the immuneACCESS table is confined to in-frame rearrangements and falls short of the full clone set. An unresolved V gene accounts for under half of the shortfall where checked; the remainder is of unknown origin. V, J and clone size were drawn from that table, and D and trimming were deduced from the DNA. This sample lists about half a million clones; more than 75% were detected once. The ten largest make up approximately 13% of the sample.

Donors were healthy HIV-negative adults with no recently reported acute infections or vaccinations. Every donor was a Caucasian adult residing in Nashville, Tennessee, USA. For unsorted samples, approximately 84 million PBMCs were counted, and genomic DNA was extracted using the QIAamp DNA Blood Mini kit. After blood collection by leukapheresis, PBMCs were isolated using Ficoll-Histopaque density gradient centrifugation and then cryopreserved in the vapor phase of liquid nitrogen. CDR1 and CDR2 are read off the germline V gene (reference sequence) as MNHEY and SMNVEV. Taken from cysteine to phenylalanine, the CDR3 has 15 residues. Only the CDR3 region is kept as DNA, spanning 45 bases read in frame from base 1. V ends up 5 bases short and J 1 base short, with an unmatched junction base count of 3.

The sequence derives from a woman in her 40s in good health. Some clones in this sample may be carry-over from other donors' samples. The receptor chain draws on TRBV27 and TRBJ2-3; TRBD1 fits 10 bases in the junction. Sequenced input: PBMCs. The nucleotide sequence reads as follows: TGTGCCAGCAGTGAGGGGACAGGGGGCACAGATACGCAGTATTTT. Its protein is CASSEGTGGTDTQYF.